The entry below describes one T cell receptor (beta chain). The clone's antigen remains unknown. No base quality information exists; no much larger clone differs at one position. Including the terminal cysteine and phenylalanine, the CDR3 comprises 14 residues. The read is trimmed to its CDR3 DNA, 42 bases read in frame from base 1. Trimmed from V: 0 bases; trimmed from J: 6 bases; junction bases lacking a gene match: 5. CDR1 and CDR2 are read off the germline V gene (reference sequence) as GTSNPN and SVGIG. The immunoSEQ Assay, a bias-controlled multiplex PCR, was used to amplify TCRbeta CDR3 regions from genomic DNA. In the original analysis: The number of nucleated cells in each sample was estimated from the amplification of reference gene primers within the assay. To quantify the absolute abundance of each unique TCRbeta CDR3 rearrangement, sequence reads were collapsed and filtered. For each sample, productive Simpson clonality was calculated as the square root of Simpson's diversity index across productive rearrangements. Here the immuneACCESS table is served through TCRdb, limited to in-frame sequences with V and J called. Missing clones are a known gap in these copies; in checked studies unresolved V genes cover under half, and the rest lacks a known reason. That table furnishes V, J and clone size, whereas the DNA furnished D and trimming. Here the sample has approximately 180,000 clones; 89% occur a single time. Of the sample, 2% to 2.5% is held by the ten largest clones.

The sample originates from a study of blood T cell repertoires in COVID-19 (TCRdb year 2020). A note on the overall study: The collaborator samples originated in the United States, Italy and Spain and spanned the acute and convalescent phases of COVID-19. The prospective study material was composed of cDNA or gDNA derived from T cells, B-cell-depleted T cells, or PBMCs. Subjects who had been exposed to COVID-19, were actively infected with it, or had recovered from it provided the deeply sampled blood TCRbeta repertoires that made up the dataset. The repertoires were released in a freely available public database intended as a resource for research on the immune response to SARS-CoV-2. The samples were drawn from two sources: the first 160 participants of the ongoing ImmuneRACE study, and fewer than 1,500 subjects contributed by 6 global collaborators. A de-identified subject ID, COVID-19 status, age in years and sex were almost always included in the sample metadata. Where available, HLA class I and class II types were obtained from metadata supplied by the sample provider rather than from assay-based typing.

Enrolling through a virtual design, the prospective study's participants ranged in age from roughly 18 to 90 years and lived across around 25 United States geographic areas. To assign participants to cohorts, the prospective study relied on clinical history that participants themselves reported in a screening survey and a study questionnaire. Each participant in the prospective study had whole blood, serum and a nasopharyngeal or oropharyngeal swab collected by mobile phlebotomists. Participants in the prospective study had the option to provide additional blood draws and questionnaires over a roughly 2-month period. Before DNA extraction, blood samples from the prospective study were shipped at room temperature or frozen. Broad study findings and their caveats: The amount of clinical and demographic metadata varied by source and participant and was provided uncurated.

The clonotype comes from a woman aged 40-49 years with acute COVID-19. The sequenced sample was PBMCs or T cells enriched from blood (not recorded which). The chain was built from TRBV30 and TRBJ2-1; TRBD2 matches 7 bases in the middle. The CDR3 region: CAWSVAGVVNEQFF. The DNA sequence is TGTGCCTGGAGTGTTGCGGGGGTGGTCAATGAGCAGTTCTTC.